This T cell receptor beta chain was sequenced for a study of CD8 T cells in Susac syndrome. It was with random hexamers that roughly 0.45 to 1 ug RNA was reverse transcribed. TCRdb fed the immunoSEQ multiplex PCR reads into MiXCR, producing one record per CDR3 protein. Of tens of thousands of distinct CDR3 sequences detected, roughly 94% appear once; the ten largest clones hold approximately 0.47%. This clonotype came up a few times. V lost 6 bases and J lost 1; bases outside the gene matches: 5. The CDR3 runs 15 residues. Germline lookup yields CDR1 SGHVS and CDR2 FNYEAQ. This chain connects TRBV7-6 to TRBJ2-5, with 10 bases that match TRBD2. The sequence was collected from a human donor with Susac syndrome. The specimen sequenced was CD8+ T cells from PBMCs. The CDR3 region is CASSASGSSQETQYF. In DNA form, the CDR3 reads TGTGCCAGCAGTGCTAGCGGGAGTTCCCAAGAGACCCAGTACTTC.